A single sample gave rise to the 14 T cell receptor beta chains below, sequenced in a study of T-cell reconstitution after alpha-beta-depleted transplantation in children. Preparation of the TCRbeta library used unique molecular identifiers. TCRdb redid the calling of the PCR reads with MiXCR, one entry per CDR3 protein. Altogether roughly 490,000 distinct CDR3 sequences are present, approximately 10% being singletons, with the ten largest covering 13% to 15%. This material consisted of PBMCs, mostly from graft donor cells, taken 180 days after TCRalphabeta/CD19-depleted stem cell transplant. These receptors were taken from a female patient aged 2 to 10 who had a stem cell transplant for aplastic anemia, so the T cells may come from the graft donor.

The V and J genes are TRBV4-1 and TRBJ1-5, with 9 bases matching TRBD1. Germline V lookup: CDR1 MGHRA, CDR2 YSYEKL. Trimming cost V 2 bases and J 4 bases; bases outside gene matches: 9. CDR3 length equals 17 residues. The CDR3 protein is CASSQPGPGTGNQPQHF. The CDR3 DNA follows: TGCGCCAGCAGCCAACCCGGACCCGGGACAGGGAATCAGCCCCAGCATTTT.

This clonotype has ten or more counts. V is TRBV4-3 and J is TRBJ2-1; D uncertain. Trimming pared 4 bases from V and 10 bases from J, leaving 20 bases between. CDR1 LGHNA and CDR2 YSLEER come from the germline V gene. The CDR3 extends over 15 amino acids. The CDR3 reads CASSPKVSLRDEQFF. For the CDR3, the DNA is TGCGCCAGCAGCCCCAAGGTTAGCCTGCGCGACGAGCAGTTCTTC.

In its sample, this clonotype was seen many times. The chain links TRBV4-1 to TRBJ1-1; tentative D call: TRBD1 (6 bases). CDR1 and CDR2 (germline): MGHRA, YSYEKL. This CDR3 is built from 18 residues. V dropped 4 bases and J dropped 10 bases, with 31 bases sitting between them. CDR3 nucleotide sequence: TGCGCCAGCAGCCTCAAGATGACGCCAGGGGAGCCTAGGTTGGGAGCTTTCTTT. Protein: CASSLKMTPGEPRLGAFF.

The chain carries TRBV28 and TRBJ2-3, with 11 positions matching TRBD1. Losses at the gene ends were 5 bases for V and 4 bases for J; bases not matched to a gene: 5. This CDR3 spans 15 amino acids. CDR1 is MDHEN and CDR2 is SYDVKM in the germline V gene. The CDR3 reads CASSAGTGGADTQYF. The DNA for the CDR3 is TGTGCCAGCAGTGCTGGGACAGGGGGTGCAGATACGCAGTATTTT.

In its sample, this clonotype was seen a few times. The V call is TRBV5-1, the J call TRBJ2-6; 10 bases are shared with TRBD1. Trimming took 6 bases from V and 2 from J; bases not matched to a gene: 8. CDR1 is SGHRS and CDR2 is YFSETQ in the germline V gene. The CDR3 is made up of 17 amino acids. CDR3 protein: CASMSGTGAAGANVLTF. The CDR3 nucleotides read TGCGCCAGCATGAGCGGGACAGGGGCTGCTGGGGCCAACGTCCTGACTTTC.

This clonotype was counted between two and nine times. This chain uses TRBV20-1 with TRBJ2-1; 7 bases map to TRBD2. Per germline, CDR1 DFQATT and CDR2 SNEGSKA (reference sequence). CDR3 size: 15 residues. The V segment lost 0 bases and the J segment 5 bases; nucleotides outside the gene matches: 7. The DNA of the CDR3 is TGCAGTGCTAGAGACGGCTCCCGGGGGGACAATGAGCAGTTCTTC. This codes for CSARDGSRGDNEQFF.

This clonotype was seen many times. CDR3 in DNA: TGTGCCAGCAGCCATCAACGGCCCTACGAGCAGTACTTC. It is translated as CASSHQRPYEQYF. The chain links TRBV3-1 to TRBJ2-7; D unresolved. CDR3 length: 13 residues. V shed 3 bases and J shed 2 bases, with 8 bases lying between them. The germline gives CDR1 LGHDT, CDR2 YNNKEL (reference sequence).

This clonotype showed up just once. The chain has TRBV7-3 and TRBJ2-6, with D possibly matching TRBD2 (7 bases). Trimming left V 5 bases short and J 0 bases short, with 17 bases between. Per the germline V gene, CDR1 is SGHTA and CDR2 is FQGTGA. CDR3 length: 18 residues. The CDR3 region is CASSRGAVKSSGANVLTF. For the CDR3, the DNA is TGTGCCAGCAGCCGGGGGGCGGTAAAGAGCTCTGGGGCCAACGTCCTGACTTTC.

In its sample, this clonotype was seen a few times. CDR3 residues: CAISEEGNFNEKLFF. CDR3 coding DNA: TGTGCCATCAGTGAAGAAGGAAATTTTAATGAAAAACTGTTTTTT. The chain couples TRBV10-3 to TRBJ1-4; D remains ambiguous. The germline gives CDR1 ENHRY, CDR2 SYGVKD. V lost 3 bases, J lost 4 bases, and 12 bases lay in between. This CDR3 is 15 amino acids long.

This clonotype was counted between two and nine times. This chain joins TRBV20-1 and TRBJ2-1, with TRBD2 matching 8 bases. Per germline, CDR1 DFQATT and CDR2 SNEGSKA (reference sequence). V lost 5 bases to trimming and J lost 4 bases; unmatched junction nucleotides: 10. The CDR3 runs 15 residues. CDR3 DNA: TGCAGTGCTGGGGGTGGCGGGGGGCCTTACAATGAGCAGTTCTTC. Its protein product is CSAGGGGGPYNEQFF.

The rearrangement links TRBV6-5 to TRBJ2-1; TRBD2 aligns across 10 bases. The CDR3 extends over 18 amino acids. V lost 5 bases and J lost 6; bases outside the gene matches: 16. Germline V gives CDR1 MNHEY, CDR2 SVGAGI. CDR3 region: CASSNLNDVAGGVNEQFF. CDR3 nucleotide sequence: TGTGCCAGCAGTAACTTAAATGATGTAGCGGGAGGCGTCAATGAGCAGTTCTTC.

The rearrangement links TRBV4-1 to TRBJ1-1, with D hard to call. The germline gives CDR1 MGHRA, CDR2 YSYEKL. The CDR3 runs 13 residues. V was clipped by 0 bases and J by 5 bases, with 7 bases between them. CDR3 amino acids: CASSQEPRTEAFF. The CDR3 DNA follows: TGCGCCAGCAGCCAAGAACCGAGGACTGAAGCTTTCTTT.

The chain joins TRBV20-1 to TRBJ2-1; D remains ambiguous. V was cut by 5 bases and J by 0 bases, with 14 bases left in between. Germline CDR1 reads DFQATT; CDR2 reads SNEGSKA (reference sequence). This CDR3 contains 15 residues. The CDR3 bases are TGCAGTGCTGGACCTAGAGTCCACTCCTACAATGAGCAGTTCTTC. This sequence encodes CSAGPRVHSYNEQFF.

This clonotype appeared a few times. The rearrangement joins TRBV7-9 to TRBJ2-2, with 7 bases fitting TRBD2. Germline V gene lookup returns CDR1 SEHNR and CDR2 FQNEAQ (reference sequence). With 7 bases clipped from V and 6 bases from J, the junction kept 8 bases outside the gene matches. This CDR3 has 14 residues. Here the CDR3 DNA reads TGTGCCAGCAACGCGGGGGACGGATCCGGGGAGCTGTTTTTT. Translated, it gives CASNAGDGSGELFF. The variable domain in full, completed from reference TRBV7-9 and TRBJ2-2, reads DTGVSQNPRHKITKRGQNVTFRCDPISEHNRLYWYRQTLGQGPEFLTYFQNEAQLEKSRLLSDRFSAERPKGSFSTLEIQRTEQGDSAMYLCASNAGDGSGELFFGEGSRLTVL.